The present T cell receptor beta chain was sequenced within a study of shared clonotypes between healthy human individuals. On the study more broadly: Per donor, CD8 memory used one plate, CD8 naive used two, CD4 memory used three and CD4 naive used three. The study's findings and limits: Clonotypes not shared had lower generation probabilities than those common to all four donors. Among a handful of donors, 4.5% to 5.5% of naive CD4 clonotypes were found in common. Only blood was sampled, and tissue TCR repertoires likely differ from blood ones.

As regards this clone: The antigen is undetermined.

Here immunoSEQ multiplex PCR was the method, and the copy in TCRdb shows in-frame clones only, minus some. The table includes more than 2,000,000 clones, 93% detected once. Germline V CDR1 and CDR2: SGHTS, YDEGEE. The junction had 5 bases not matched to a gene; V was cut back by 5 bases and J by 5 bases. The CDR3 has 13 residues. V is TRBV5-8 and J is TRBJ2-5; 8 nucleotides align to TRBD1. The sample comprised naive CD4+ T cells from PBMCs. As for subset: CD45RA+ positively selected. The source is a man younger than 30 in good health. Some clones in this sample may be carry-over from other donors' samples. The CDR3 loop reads CASRKTGVETQYF. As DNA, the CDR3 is TGTGCCAGCAGAAAGACAGGGGTGGAGACCCAGTACTTC.